This is a list of T cell receptor beta chains from one sample in a study of blood T cell repertoires in COVID-19. Clones were read by immunoSEQ multiplex PCR, and TCRdb kept only the in-frame ones, dropping some. The data hold around 88,000 clones, with around 85% observed a single time. The material sequenced was peripheral blood. These receptors originate from a man between 60 and 70 years old with acute or convalescent COVID-19. The CDR3 runs from the conserved cysteine through the conserved F or W. A D gene is named only where the DNA matches it firmly. The size entry is marked missing in some rows and otherwise reads once, few, many or a size class.

D,J,size,length,V,CDR3,DNA
.,TRBJ2-3,.,15,TRBV11-2,CASSRGGTVTDTQYF,TGTGCCAGCAGTCGGGGGGGGACAGTTACAGATACGCAGTATTTT
TRBD1,TRBJ1-1,.,16,TRBV27,CASRTFLDRGRTEAFF,TGTGCCAGCAGAACTTTCCTCGACAGGGGTCGCACTGAAGCTTTCTTT
TRBD2,TRBJ2-1,.,14,TRBV6-5,CASRGSGRGNEQFF,TGTGCCAGCAGGGGGAGCGGGAGGGGAAATGAGCAGTTCTTC
TRBD2,TRBJ2-1,.,15,TRBV27,CASGRAGVRTFEQFF,TGTGCCAGCGGTCGAGCGGGGGTGAGAACTTTTGAGCAGTTCTTC
.,TRBJ2-3,few,15,TRBV4-3,CASSQEGGGFETQYF,TGCGCCAGCAGCCAAGAAGGGGGGGGGTTTGAGACGCAGTATTTT
TRBD1,TRBJ2-7,once,13,TRBV6-2/TRBV6-3,CASSYNRGYEQYF,TGTGCCAGCAGTTACAACAGGGGGTACGAGCAGTACTTC
TRBD1,TRBJ2-1,.,15,TRBV5-4,CASSADRGPYNEQFF,TGTGCCAGCAGCGCCGACAGGGGGCCCTACAATGAGCAGTTCTTC
TRBD1,TRBJ1-2,.,14,TRBV19,CASSDTGENYGYTF,TGTGCCAGTAGTGACACAGGGGAGAACTATGGCTACACCTTC
.,TRBJ2-1,few,13,TRBV14,CASSLAGSTEQFF,TGTGCCAGCAGCCTGGCAGGTTCAACTGAGCAGTTCTTC
TRBD1,TRBJ1-1,few,15,TRBV7-9,CASSARDRGNTEAFF,TGTGCCAGCAGCGCGAGGGACAGGGGGAACACTGAAGCTTTCTTT
.,TRBJ1-4,few,15,TRBV7-2,CASSLATTRREKLFF,TGTGCCAGCAGCTTAGCGACCACCAGGAGGGAAAAACTGTTTTTT
.,TRBJ2-2,.,13,TRBV10-3,CAIRQGYTGELFF,TGTGCCATCAGACAGGGCTACACCGGGGAGCTGTTTTTT
TRBD2,TRBJ2-2,.,15,TRBV28,CASGVAGGITGELFF,TGTGCCAGCGGGGTAGCGGGAGGTATCACCGGGGAGCTGTTTTTT
.,TRBJ2-7,.,18,TRBV24-1,CATSPAGGWCGWGSEQYF,TGTGCCACCAGTCCCGCAGGGGGGTGGTGCGGGTGGGGTTCCGAGCAGTACTTC
TRBD2,TRBJ2-5,.,16,TRBV2,CASRPGLAGVRETQYF,TGTGCCAGCAGGCCGGGACTAGCGGGAGTTCGGGAGACCCAGTACTTC
.,TRBJ1-6,.,20,TRBV21-1,CASSKGGPRGRETYNSPLHF,TGTGCCAGCAGCAAAGGGGGGCCGAGAGGCAGGGAGACTTATAATTCACCCCTCCACTTT
.,TRBJ1-4,.,16,TRBV6-1,CASSENIRRPNEKLFF,TGTGCCAGCAGTGAAAACATAAGGAGGCCTAATGAAAAACTGTTTTTT
.,TRBJ1-6,once,15,TRBV19,CASSIGGGSNSPLHF,TGTGCCAGTAGTATAGGGGGCGGAAGCAATTCACCCCTCCACTTT
TRBD1,TRBJ2-1,.,17,TRBV5-4,CASSLRTRPTGENEQFF,TGTGCCAGCAGCTTGCGCACACGACCAACAGGGGAAAATGAGCAGTTCTTC
.,TRBJ2-7,.,15,TRBV7-2,CASSRLARGPYEQYF,TGTGCCAGCAGCCGCCTTGCCCGGGGTCCCTACGAGCAGTACTTC
.,TRBJ2-3,.,17,TRBV14,CASSQGIAAGGTDTQYF,TGTGCCAGCAGCCAAGGTATAGCGGCCGGTGGCACAGATACGCAGTATTTT
TRBD1,TRBJ2-1,.,15,TRBV28,CASSESGQKGNEQFF,TGTGCCAGCAGTGAATCGGGACAGAAGGGCAATGAGCAGTTCTTC
.,TRBJ1-1,.,14,TRBV19,CASISGQSSTEAFF,TGTGCCAGTATATCCGGACAGAGCTCCACTGAAGCTTTCTTT
.,TRBJ2-5,.,13,TRBV27,CASSFQNQETQYF,TGTGCCAGCAGTTTCCAGAACCAAGAGACCCAGTACTTC
.,TRBJ2-2,medium-sized,16,TRBV7-6,CASSRGGHRGTGELFF,TGTGCCAGCAGCCGAGGGGGACATAGAGGGACCGGGGAGCTGTTTTTT
TRBD1,TRBJ1-6,few,17,TRBV5-1,CASSLDRGSSYNSPLHF,TGCGCCAGCAGCTTGGACAGGGGGAGCTCCTATAATTCACCCCTCCACTTT
.,TRBJ1-5,.,15,TRBV3-1/TRBV3-2,CASSQGPGSNQPQHF,TGTGCCAGCAGCCAAGGACCGGGGAGCAATCAGCCCCAGCATTTT
TRBD2,TRBJ2-3,once,14,TRBV7-9,CASWTSGRPDTQYF,TGTGCCTCCTGGACTAGCGGGAGGCCAGATACGCAGTATTTT
.,TRBJ1-6,.,13,TRBV9,CASSVEEGSPLHF,TGTGCCAGCAGCGTAGAGGAGGGTTCACCCCTCCACTTT
TRBD1,TRBJ2-1,.,15,TRBV5-4,CASSLVGQARDEQFF,TGTGCCAGCAGCTTGGTGGGACAGGCTAGGGATGAGCAGTTCTTC
TRBD1,TRBJ2-1,.,15,TRBV2,CASSPPQGAYNEQFF,TGTGCCAGCAGCCCCCCCCAGGGGGCCTACAATGAGCAGTTCTTC
.,TRBJ1-4,once,15,TRBV6-6,CASSPNRAENEKLFF,TGTGCCAGCAGTCCGAACAGGGCTGAGAATGAAAAACTGTTTTTT
TRBD2,TRBJ2-1,.,14,TRBV19,CASRPAGDYGEQFF,TGTGCCAGTAGGCCAGCGGGAGACTACGGTGAGCAGTTCTTC
TRBD2,TRBJ2-3,.,17,TRBV11-3,CASSLFGTSGGSDTQYF,TGTGCCAGCAGCTTATTTGGGACTAGCGGGGGGTCAGATACGCAGTATTTT
TRBD2,TRBJ2-3,.,16,TRBV5-4,CASSSPGLADTDTQYF,TGTGCCAGCAGCTCTCCGGGACTAGCGGACACAGATACGCAGTATTTT
.,TRBJ2-3,.,14,TRBV7-2,CASSLRGIQDTQYF,TGTGCCAGCAGCTTACGGGGTATACAAGATACGCAGTATTTT
.,TRBJ1-5,.,17,TRBV5-5,CASSLSFPRAVDQPQHF,TGTGCCAGCAGCTTGAGTTTCCCCAGGGCAGTCGATCAGCCCCAGCATTTT
.,TRBJ1-2,.,14,TRBV2,CASAPRGGTNGYTF,TGTGCCAGCGCTCCACGCGGGGGGACCAATGGCTACACCTTC
TRBD1,TRBJ2-7,few,15,TRBV4-1,CASSQTGTGIIKQYF,TGCGCCAGCAGCCAGACCGGGACAGGGATCATCAAGCAGTACTTC
TRBD1,TRBJ1-2,once,15,TRBV14,CASSQALTGATGYTF,TGTGCCAGCAGCCAAGCGTTAACAGGGGCGACTGGCTACACCTTC
TRBD1,TRBJ1-5,.,16,TRBV6-5,CASSLAGTGGYQPQHF,TGTGCCAGCAGTTTAGCGGGGACAGGGGGCTATCAGCCCCAGCATTTT
.,TRBJ2-3,.,11,TRBV14,CASSHLDTQYF,TGTGCCAGCAGCCATCTAGATACGCAGTATTTT
.,TRBJ1-1,once,11,TRBV20-1,CSARGPFEAFF,TGCAGTGCTAGAGGGCCGTTTGAAGCTTTCTTT